This passage covers 5 T cell receptor beta chains from one sample sequenced in a study of T cells in Graves' hyperthyroidism and ophthalmopathy. Amplified TCR beta CDR3 regions came from RNA transcripts. The primer set for the first-round RT-PCR of the TCR CDR3 was HTBI. TCRdb ran MiXCR on the multiplex PCR reads and lists one entry per CDR3 protein. The sample lists around 540,000 distinct CDR3 sequences, around 42% occurring once. Sequenced: peripheral blood or thyroid tissue (not recorded which). Receptors originate from a woman younger than 30 with Graves' hyperthyroidism.

This clonotype has more than one count but fewer than ten. The chain carries TRBV7-2 and TRBJ2-6; TRBD1 might be the D (5 bases). Germline V gene lookup returns CDR1 SGHTA and CDR2 FQGNSA. V lost 5 bases to trimming and J lost 0 bases, with 14 bases between them. The CDR3 is 17 amino acids. This CDR3 is CASSLGTQVSGANVLTF. CDR3 coding DNA: TGTGCCAGCAGCCTGGGAACACAGGTCTCTGGGGCCAACGTCCTGACTTTC. Full variable domain (missing parts from reference TRBV7-2 and TRBJ2-6): GAGVSQSPSNKVTEKGKDVELRCDPISGHTALYWYRQSLGQGLEFLIYFQGNSAPDKSGLPSDRFSAERTGGSVSTLTIQRTQQEDSAVYLCASSLGTQVSGANVLTFGAGSRLTVL.

V gene TRBV20-1 combines with J gene TRBJ2-5; unclear D gene. The V end lost 0 bases, the J end lost 1 base, and 12 bases lay between the germline ends. Germline CDR1 reads DFQATT; CDR2 reads SNEGSKA (reference sequence). There are 15 residues in the CDR3. Written as DNA, the CDR3 is TGCAGTGCTAGAGATCCAGCAGCAATCCAAGAGACCCAGTACTTC. It is translated as CSARDPAAIQETQYF.

This clonotype was detected ten times or more. A much larger clone lies a single base off, so this may be a read error. The chain recombines TRBV7-8 with TRBJ2-7, with D uncertain. This CDR3 has 12 amino acids. Germline V CDR1 and CDR2: SGHVS, FQNEAQ. V lost 3 bases and J 2 bases, leaving 5 bases between the germline ends. Written as DNA, the CDR3 is TGTGCCAGCAGCTTTGGGGCCTACGAGCAGTACTTC. It encodes CASSFGAYEQYF.

This clonotype has only a few counts. The V call is TRBV2, the J call TRBJ1-5; tentative D call: TRBD1 (5 bases). V lost 5 bases and J lost 4, with 15 bases in between. CDR3 length: 15 residues. Germline lookup yields CDR1 SNHLY and CDR2 FYNNEI. The CDR3: CASSLAQGNNQPQHF. The DNA for the CDR3 is TGTGCCAGCAGTTTAGCCCAGGGTAATAATCAGCCCCAGCATTTT.

This clonotype was detected only a few times. A read error may produce the germline difference seen at one junction end. The V call is TRBV15, the J call TRBJ2-2, with a possible D match to TRBD2 (5 bases). Germline CDR1 reads LNHNV; CDR2 reads YYDKDF (reference sequence). The CDR3 covers 16 residues. In DNA, the CDR3 is TGTGCCAGCAGCCCAGGCGGGCTAGCGAACACCGGGGAGCTGTTTTTT. Its translation: CASSPGGLANTGELFF.